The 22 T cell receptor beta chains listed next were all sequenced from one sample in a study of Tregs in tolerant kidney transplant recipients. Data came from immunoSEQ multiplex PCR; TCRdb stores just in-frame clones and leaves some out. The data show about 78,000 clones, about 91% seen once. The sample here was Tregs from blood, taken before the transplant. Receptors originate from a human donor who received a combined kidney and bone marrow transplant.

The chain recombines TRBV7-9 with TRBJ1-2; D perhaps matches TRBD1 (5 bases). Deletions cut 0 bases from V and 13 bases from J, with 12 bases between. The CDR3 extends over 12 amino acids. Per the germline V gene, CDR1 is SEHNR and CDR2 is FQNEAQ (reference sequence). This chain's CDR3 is CASSLAQGNFTF. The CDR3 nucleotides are TGTGCCAGCAGCTTAGCGCAGGGAAATTTCACCTTC.

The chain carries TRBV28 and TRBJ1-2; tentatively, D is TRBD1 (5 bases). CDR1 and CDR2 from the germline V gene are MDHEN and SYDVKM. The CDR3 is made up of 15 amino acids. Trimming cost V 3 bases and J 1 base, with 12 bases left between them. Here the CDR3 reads CASSLGLLFNYGYTF. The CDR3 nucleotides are TGTGCCAGCAGTTTGGGGCTCTTATTTAACTATGGCTACACCTTC.

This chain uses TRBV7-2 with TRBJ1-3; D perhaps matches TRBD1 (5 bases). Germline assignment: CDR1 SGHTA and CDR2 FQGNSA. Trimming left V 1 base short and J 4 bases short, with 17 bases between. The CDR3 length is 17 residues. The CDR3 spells CASSLGRGPMLGNTIYF. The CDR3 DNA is TGTGCCAGCAGCTTAGGGAGGGGACCCATGTTAGGAAACACCATATATTTT.

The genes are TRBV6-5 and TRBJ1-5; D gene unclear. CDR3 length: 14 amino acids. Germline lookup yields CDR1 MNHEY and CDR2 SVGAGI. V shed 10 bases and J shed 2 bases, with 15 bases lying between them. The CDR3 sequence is CATQPMQGNQPQHF. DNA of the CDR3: TGTGCCACCCAACCAATGCAGGGCAATCAGCCCCAGCATTTT.

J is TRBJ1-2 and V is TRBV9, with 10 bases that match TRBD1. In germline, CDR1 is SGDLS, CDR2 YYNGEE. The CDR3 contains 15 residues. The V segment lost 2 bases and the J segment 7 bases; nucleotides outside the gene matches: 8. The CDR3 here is CASSVNSDRGVGYTF. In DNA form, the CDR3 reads TGTGCCAGCAGCGTTAATTCGGACAGGGGGGTTGGCTACACCTTC.

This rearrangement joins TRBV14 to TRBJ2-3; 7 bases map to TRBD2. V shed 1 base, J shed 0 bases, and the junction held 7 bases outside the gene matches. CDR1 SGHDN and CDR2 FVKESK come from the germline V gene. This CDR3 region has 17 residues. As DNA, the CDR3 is TGTGCCAGCAGCCAAGGCCGGGGGAGGGGAAGCACAGATACGCAGTATTTT. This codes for CASSQGRGRGSTDTQYF.

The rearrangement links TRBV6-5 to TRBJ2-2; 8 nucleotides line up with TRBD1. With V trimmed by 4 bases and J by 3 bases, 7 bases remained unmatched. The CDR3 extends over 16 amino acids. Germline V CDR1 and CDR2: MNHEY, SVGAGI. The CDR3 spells CASSLGRGRHTGELFF. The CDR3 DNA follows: TGTGCCAGCAGTTTGGGCAGGGGGCGGCACACCGGGGAGCTGTTTTTT.

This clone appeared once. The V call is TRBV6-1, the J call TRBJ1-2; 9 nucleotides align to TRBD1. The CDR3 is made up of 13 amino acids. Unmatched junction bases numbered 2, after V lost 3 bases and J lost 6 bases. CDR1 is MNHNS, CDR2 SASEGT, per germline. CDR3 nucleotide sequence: TGTGCCAGCAGTGACGGACAGGGGAATGGCTACACCTTC. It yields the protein CASSDGQGNGYTF.

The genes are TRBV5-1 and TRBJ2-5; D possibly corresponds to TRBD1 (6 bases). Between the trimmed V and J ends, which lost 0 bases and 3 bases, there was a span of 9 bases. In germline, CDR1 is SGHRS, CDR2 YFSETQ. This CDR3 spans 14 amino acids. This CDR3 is CASSLAWTEETQYF. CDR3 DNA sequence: TGCGCCAGCAGCTTGGCCTGGACAGAAGAGACCCAGTACTTC.

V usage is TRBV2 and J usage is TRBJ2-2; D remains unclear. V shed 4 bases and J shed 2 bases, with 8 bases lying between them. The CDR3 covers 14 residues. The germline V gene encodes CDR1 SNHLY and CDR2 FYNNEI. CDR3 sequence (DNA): TGTGCCAGCAGTGTCGATAGTAACACCGGGGAGCTGTTTTTT. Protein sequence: CASSVDSNTGELFF.

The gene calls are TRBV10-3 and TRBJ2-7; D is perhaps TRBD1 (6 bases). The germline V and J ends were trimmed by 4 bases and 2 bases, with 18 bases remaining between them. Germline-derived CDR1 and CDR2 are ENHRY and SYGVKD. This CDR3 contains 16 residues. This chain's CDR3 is CAISGGAGATTYEQYF. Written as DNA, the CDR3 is TGTGCCATCAGTGGAGGGGCAGGGGCCACCACCTACGAGCAGTACTTC.

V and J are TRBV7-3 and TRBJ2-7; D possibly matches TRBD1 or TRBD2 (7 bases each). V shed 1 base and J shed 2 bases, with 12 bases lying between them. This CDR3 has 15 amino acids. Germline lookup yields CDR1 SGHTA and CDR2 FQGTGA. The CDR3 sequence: CASSLKSGGAYEQYF. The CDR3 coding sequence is TGTGCCAGCAGCTTAAAGTCAGGGGGGGCCTACGAGCAGTACTTC.

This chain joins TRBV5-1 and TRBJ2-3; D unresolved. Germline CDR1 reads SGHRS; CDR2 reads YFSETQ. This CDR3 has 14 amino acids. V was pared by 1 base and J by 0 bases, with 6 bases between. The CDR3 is CASSLQASTDTQYF. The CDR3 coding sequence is TGCGCCAGCAGCTTGCAGGCTAGCACAGATACGCAGTATTTT.

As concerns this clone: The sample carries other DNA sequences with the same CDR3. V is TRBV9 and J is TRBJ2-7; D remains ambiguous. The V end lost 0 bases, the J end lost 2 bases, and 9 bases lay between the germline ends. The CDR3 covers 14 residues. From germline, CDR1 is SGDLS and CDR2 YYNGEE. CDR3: CASSVDGGTYEQYF. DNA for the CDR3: TGTGCCAGCAGCGTAGATGGCGGAACCTACGAGCAGTACTTC.

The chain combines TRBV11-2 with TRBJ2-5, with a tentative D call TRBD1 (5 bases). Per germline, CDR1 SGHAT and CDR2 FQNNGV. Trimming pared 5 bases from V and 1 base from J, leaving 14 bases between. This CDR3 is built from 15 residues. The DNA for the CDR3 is TGTGCCAGCAGCCCAAATACAGGTCGCCAAGAGACCCAGTACTTC. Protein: CASSPNTGRQETQYF.

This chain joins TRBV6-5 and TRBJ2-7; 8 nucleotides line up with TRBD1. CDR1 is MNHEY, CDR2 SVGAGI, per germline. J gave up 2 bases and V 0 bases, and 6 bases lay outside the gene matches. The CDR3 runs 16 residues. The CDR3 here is CASSYSTGALTYEQYF. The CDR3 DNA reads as TGTGCCAGCAGTTACTCGACAGGGGCTCTGACCTACGAGCAGTACTTC.

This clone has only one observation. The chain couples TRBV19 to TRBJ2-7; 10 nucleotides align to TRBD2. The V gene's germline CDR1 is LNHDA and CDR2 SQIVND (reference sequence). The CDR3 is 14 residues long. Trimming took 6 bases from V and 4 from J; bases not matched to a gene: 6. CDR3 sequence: CASSELAGEYEQYF. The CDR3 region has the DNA TGTGCCAGTAGCGAGCTAGCGGGAGAGTACGAGCAGTACTTC.

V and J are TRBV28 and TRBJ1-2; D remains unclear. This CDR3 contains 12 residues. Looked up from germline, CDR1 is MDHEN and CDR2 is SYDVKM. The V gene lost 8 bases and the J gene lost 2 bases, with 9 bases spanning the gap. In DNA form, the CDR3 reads TGTGCCAGCGGCCCCAGAAACTATGGCTACACCTTC. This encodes CASGPRNYGYTF.

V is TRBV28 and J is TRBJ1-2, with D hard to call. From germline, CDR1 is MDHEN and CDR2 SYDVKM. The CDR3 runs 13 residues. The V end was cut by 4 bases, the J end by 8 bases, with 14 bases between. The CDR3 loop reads CASSSAGGRGYTF. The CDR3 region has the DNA TGTGCCAGCAGTTCCGCGGGCGGGCGCGGCTACACCTTC.

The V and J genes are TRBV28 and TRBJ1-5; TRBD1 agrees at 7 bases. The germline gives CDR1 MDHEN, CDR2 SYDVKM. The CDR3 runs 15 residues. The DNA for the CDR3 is TGTGTAACAAGACAGGGCGTATATAGCAATCAGCCCCAGCATTTT. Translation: CVTRQGVYSNQPQHF.

The CDR3 nucleotides are TGTGCCAGCAGCTTCGCTCCGAACACCGGGGAGCTGTTTTTT. Amino acid sequence: CASSFAPNTGELFF. The chain carries TRBV7-2 and TRBJ2-2; the D is unclear. The CDR3 length is 14 residues. Germline V lookup: CDR1 SGHTA, CDR2 FQGNSA. The V and J ends lost 3 bases and 0 bases respectively, with 5 bases between them. The full variable domain, with the rest looked up from reference TRBV7-2 and TRBJ2-2, is GAGVSQSPSNKVTEKGKDVELRCDPISGHTALYWYRQSLGQGLEFLIYFQGNSAPDKSGLPSDRFSAERTGGSVSTLTIQRTQQEDSAVYLCASSFAPNTGELFFGEGSRLTVL.

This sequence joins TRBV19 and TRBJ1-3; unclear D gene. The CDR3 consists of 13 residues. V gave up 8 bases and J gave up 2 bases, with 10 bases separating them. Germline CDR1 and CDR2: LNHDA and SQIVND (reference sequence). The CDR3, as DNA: TGTGCCAGTGATGGAGGGACTGGAAACACCATATATTTT. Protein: CASDGGTGNTIYF.